These 9 T cell receptor beta chains share one sample of origin, sequenced in a study of blood T cell repertoires in COVID-19. Profiling relied on immunoSEQ multiplex PCR, and the TCRdb table lists in-frame clones only, not all of them. This table holds approximately 300,000 clones, roughly 89% found once. Input material: PBMCs or T cells enriched from blood (not recorded which). The receptor set was obtained from a man aged 55 to 70 who had recovered from COVID-19.

The rearrangement joins TRBV19 to TRBJ2-7, with 8 bases matching TRBD1. Per germline, CDR1 LNHDA and CDR2 SQIVND (reference sequence). There are 15 residues in the CDR3. V was pared by 3 bases and J by 3 bases, with 7 bases of the junction left unmatched. Written as DNA, the CDR3 is TGTGCCAGTAGTATTCTCAACGGACAGGGCTACGAGCAGTACTTC. Protein sequence: CASSILNGQGYEQYF.

This clone has just a few counts. This chain uses TRBV4-1 with TRBJ2-1; the match to TRBD2 covers 14 bases. V was pared by 4 bases and J by 1 base, with 9 bases of the junction left unmatched. The length of the CDR3 is 19 residues. Germline V lookup: CDR1 MGHRA, CDR2 YSYEKL. The CDR3 DNA reads as TGCGCCAGCAGCCCTCTGGGGGGACTAGCGGGAGTATCCTACAATGAGCAGTTCTTC. It yields the protein CASSPLGGLAGVSYNEQFF.

The rearrangement links TRBV4-1 to TRBJ2-1; TRBD2 agrees at 9 bases. There are 17 residues in the CDR3. Germline CDR1 is MGHRA and CDR2 is YSYEKL. Trimming removed 4 bases from V and 10 bases from J; junction bases left unmatched: 17. The CDR3 sequence: CASSLVPGLAPGGEQFF. DNA for the CDR3: TGCGCCAGCAGCCTTGTACCGGGACTAGCCCCCGGAGGGGAGCAGTTCTTC.

This clone was picked up a small number of times. The rearrangement joins TRBV24-1 to TRBJ1-6, with D maybe TRBD1 (5 bases). V shed 1 base and J shed 10 bases, with 19 bases lying between them. There are 17 residues in the CDR3. The germline V gene encodes CDR1 KGHDR and CDR2 SFDVKD. In DNA form, the CDR3 reads TGTGCCACCAGTGATTTAAATCGGGGGGATATTGGATCACCCCTCCACTTT. It yields the protein CATSDLNRGDIGSPLHF.

This clone was seen a single time. The V gene is TRBV5-5, the J gene TRBJ1-4; no firm D call. Germline assignment: CDR1 SGHKS and CDR2 YYEKEE (reference sequence). The CDR3 sequence is 15 residues long. Trimming took 6 bases from V and 0 from J, leaving 12 bases between them. This chain's CDR3 is CASIPLGSTNEKLFF. As DNA, the CDR3 is TGTGCCAGCATCCCCTTGGGCTCAACTAATGAAAAACTGTTTTTT.

As DNA, the CDR3 is TGCGCCAGCAGCTTTGTAGCGGGAGGAAACAATGAGCAGTTCTTC. The encoded protein is CASSFVAGGNNEQFF. The V and J genes are TRBV5-1 and TRBJ2-1, with 10 bases matching TRBD2. Germline V gene data show CDR1 as SGHRS and CDR2 as YFSETQ. The J segment lost 5 bases and the V segment lost 2 bases, leaving 4 bases of the junction unmatched. There are 15 residues in the CDR3. Full variable domain (remainder filled in from reference TRBV5-1 and TRBJ2-1): KAGVTQTPRYLIKTRGQQVTLSCSPISGHRSVSWYQQTPGQGLQFLFEYFSETQRNKGNFPGRFSGRQFSNSRSEMNVSTLELGDSALYLCASSFVAGGNNEQFFGPGTRLTVL.

This clone was recorded a few times. V and J are TRBV7-9 and TRBJ1-1; 9 positions agree with TRBD1. Germline CDR1 reads SEHNR; CDR2 reads FQNEAQ (reference sequence). J lost 6 bases, V lost 1 base, and 3 bases had no gene match. The CDR3 has 14 amino acids. CDR3 DNA sequence: TGTGCCAGCAGCTTAGGGACAGGGGTACCTGAAGCTTTCTTT. Translation gives CASSLGTGVPEAFF.

This chain uses TRBV7-2 with TRBJ1-4; D possibly corresponds to TRBD1 (5 bases). In germline, CDR1 is SGHTA, CDR2 FQGNSA. This CDR3 is built from 16 residues. V was clipped by 1 base and J by 0 bases, with 9 bases between them. This CDR3 reads CASSLEGVATNEKLFF. As DNA, the CDR3 is TGTGCCAGCAGCTTAGAAGGGGTGGCAACTAATGAAAAACTGTTTTTT.

The rearrangement joins TRBV28 to TRBJ2-1; D is undetermined. V was shortened by 5 bases and J by 10 bases, with 9 bases between the two germline ends. Germline assignment: CDR1 MDHEN and CDR2 SYDVKM. This CDR3 is 11 amino acids long. The CDR3 coding sequence is TGTGCCAGCAGTAGGAGAGACGAGCAGTTCTTC. It encodes CASSRRDEQFF. Full variable domain (remainder filled in from reference TRBV28 and TRBJ2-1): DVKVTQSSRYLVKRTGEKVFLECVQDMDHENMFWYRQDPGLGLRLIYFSYDVKMKEKGDIPEGYSVSREKKERFSLILESASTNQTSMYLCASSRRDEQFFGPGTRLTVL.